The rows below give T cell receptor beta chains drawn from one sample of a study of human T cells and chemical hapten exposure. TCRdb used MiXCR to reprocess the RACE reads, holding one entry per CDR3 protein. This repertoire shows approximately 180,000 distinct CDR3 sequences, more than 25% found once; its top ten account for just under 3%. Sequences were derived from whole blood, sampled in connection with sensitization to the hapten diphenylcyclopropenone (DPC). These receptors came from a woman aged 30 to 39 with alopecia areata. Some clones in this sample may be carry-over from other donors' samples. Each CDR3 is given with its conserved first and last residue. The D gene is left open where the match is weak. A row's size may be missing; if present it is once, few, many or a size class.

clone size	V gene	D gene	J gene	CDR3 DNA	CDR3 protein
-	TRBV29-1	-	TRBJ2-1	TGCAGCGTTGAAGACTTTCTAGGAACCTACAATGAGCAGTTCTTC	CSVEDFLGTYNEQFF
few	TRBV2	-	TRBJ2-2	TGTGCCAGCAGTGAACACAGGGCGTCAGGGGAGCTGTTTTTT	CASSEHRASGELFF
-	TRBV4-2	-	TRBJ2-1	TGTGCCAGCAGCCAAGAAGAAAGGCAGAGCTCCTACAATGAGCAGTTCTTC	CASSQEERQSSYNEQFF
few	TRBV29-1	TRBD1	TRBJ1-2	TGCAGCGTTGAACTACAGGGGAGGTACTATGGCTACACCTTC	CSVELQGRYYGYTF
-	TRBV29-1	TRBD2	TRBJ2-7	TGCAGCATTGGGTCGCTAGCGGGAGTTGAGTACGAGCAGTACTTC	CSIGSLAGVEYEQYF
once	TRBV28	-	TRBJ2-4	TGTGCCAGCAGTTTGGCAACAAGACTAGCCAAAAACATTCAGTACTTC	CASSLATRLAKNIQYF
few	TRBV29-1	-	TRBJ2-5	TGCAGCGTTGAAGCCCAGCTCGGGGAGACCCAGTACTTC	CSVEAQLGETQYF
-	TRBV7-2	TRBD1	TRBJ1-1	TGTGCCAGCAGCTTAGCGCCCAGGGGGCGCGGCACTGAAGCTTTCTTT	CASSLAPRGRGTEAFF
few	TRBV29-1	TRBD1	TRBJ1-1	TGCAGCGGCGGTAGAAACAGGGGTACTGAAGCTTTCTTT	CSGGRNRGTEAFF
-	TRBV7-6	TRBD1	TRBJ1-6	TGTGCCAGCAGCCCCCGACAGGGAAGCTCACCCCTCCACTTT	CASSPRQGSSPLHF
-	TRBV29-1	TRBD1	TRBJ2-7	TGCAGCGTTGGCAGGGGGCAAGTGGGTTCCTACGAGCAGTACTTC	CSVGRGQVGSYEQYF
-	TRBV4-2	-	TRBJ2-2	TGTGCCAGCAGCCATGCGACTAGTAGCACCGGGGAGCTGTTTTTT	CASSHATSSTGELFF
few	TRBV16	-	TRBJ2-7	TGTGCCAGCAGCCAATCGGCGCGCGAGCAGTACTTC	CASSQSAREQYF
-	TRBV20-1	-	TRBJ2-1	TGCAGTGCGACCGACAGTTACAATGAGCAGTTCTTC	CSATDSYNEQFF
few	TRBV28	-	TRBJ1-1	TGTGCCAGCAGTCCTGTGAAGAACACTGAAGCTTTCTTT	CASSPVKNTEAFF
many	TRBV7-6	-	TRBJ2-5	TGTGCCAGCAGCTTAGGACGGGGGTCCCAAGAGACCCAGTACTTC	CASSLGRGSQETQYF
few	TRBV5-1	-	TRBJ2-5	TGCGCCAGCAGCTTGGCAGTAGCTACTCAAGAGACCCAGTACTTC	CASSLAVATQETQYF
-	TRBV7-9	-	TRBJ1-1	TGTGCCAGCAGCTTACTCCCAGAAGCTTTCTTT	CASSLLPEAFF
-	TRBV29-1	TRBD1	TRBJ1-4	TGCAGCGTTCTGGTCCGGGACAGGGGTCCTTACTTCCTGTTTTTT	CSVLVRDRGPYFLFF
-	TRBV29-1	TRBD1	TRBJ1-4	TGCAGCGTCAGGGGGTCACGGGAAAAACTGTTTTTT	CSVRGSREKLFF
-	TRBV5-1	-	TRBJ2-5	TGCGCCAGCAAGATCGTAGGAGAGACCCAGTACTTC	CASKIVGETQYF
-	TRBV27	TRBD2	TRBJ2-1	TGTGCCAGCAGCGCCACTAGCGGGGATGAGCAGTTCTTC	CASSATSGDEQFF
-	TRBV29-1	TRBD1	TRBJ2-5	TGCAGCGCCATGACAGGGCCGGAGACCCAGTACTTC	CSAMTGPETQYF
-	TRBV7-3	-	TRBJ1-5	TGTGCCAGCAGCTTAGACGAGCAGGCCAGCAATCAGCCCCAGCATTTT	CASSLDEQASNQPQHF
few	TRBV20-1	TRBD1	TRBJ2-7	TGCAGTGCTGACGCCGGGACAGGCTCCTACGAGCAGTACTTC	CSADAGTGSYEQYF
-	TRBV29-1	-	TRBJ2-1	TGCAGCCTAGTCAAGGGAGTCGGCAATGAGCAGTTCTTC	CSLVKGVGNEQFF
few	TRBV7-2	-	TRBJ1-2	TGTGCCAGCAGCTTAGTGGATACCTATGGCTACACCTTC	CASSLVDTYGYTF
few	TRBV20-1	-	TRBJ1-2	TGCAGTGCTAGAGATTTGCAGGGAGGTGGCTACACCTTC	CSARDLQGGGYTF
few	TRBV7-6	-	TRBJ1-6	TGTGCCAGCAGCTTAGCAGGGACTAATTCACCCCTCCACTTT	CASSLAGTNSPLHF
few	TRBV29-1	-	TRBJ1-3	TGCAGCGTTTGGGGCTCTGGAAACACCATATATTTT	CSVWGSGNTIYF
once	TRBV7-3	TRBD1	TRBJ1-1	TGTGCCAGCAGCCCCGGGACAGGGGAAACTGAAGCTTTCTTT	CASSPGTGETEAFF
few	TRBV5-1	-	TRBJ2-1	TGCGCCAGCAGCTTGGCGGAGGGGGATGAGCAGTTCTTC	CASSLAEGDEQFF
few	TRBV6-1	-	TRBJ2-7	TGTGCCAGCAGTGAACCCCGGACGGCCCTCTACGAGCAGTACTTC	CASSEPRTALYEQYF
-	TRBV29-1	TRBD1	TRBJ2-2	TGCAGCGTTCCCCAAGGGCCAGGGGGAACCGGGGAGCTGTTTTTT	CSVPQGPGGTGELFF
few	TRBV2	TRBD2	TRBJ2-3	TGTGCCAGCAGCCCCTATTCGGGGGGTCGGGGGGGCACAGATACGCAGTATTTT	CASSPYSGGRGGTDTQYF
-	TRBV5-1	TRBD2	TRBJ2-1	TGCGCCAGCAGCTTGGTCGGGAGGGATGAGCAGTTCTTC	CASSLVGRDEQFF
few	TRBV2	-	TRBJ1-2	TGTGCCAGCAGTCTACAGGGTAATGGCTACACCTTC	CASSLQGNGYTF
-	TRBV5-8	-	TRBJ2-3	TGTGCCAGCAGCCAACAGGTCACGCAGTATTTT	CASSQQVTQYF
few	TRBV28	-	TRBJ2-1	TGTGCCAGCAGGGGCTCAGGGGCCGAGCAGTTCTTC	CASRGSGAEQFF
-	TRBV29-1	-	TRBJ1-1	TGCAGCGTAGATTTGGCGGAAGCTTTCTTT	CSVDLAEAFF